The 25 T cell receptor beta chains presented below share a single source sample, sequenced in a study of human T cells and chemical hapten exposure. Unique molecular identifiers were affixed to discrete cDNA molecules within the library. TCRdb reprocessed the reads via MiXCR and lists one record per CDR3 protein. The sample gives almost 1,000 distinct CDR3 sequences, around four fifths of which show up once; about 6% is in the top ten. Unfractionated whole blood was the source of the extracted total RNA. The sequenced sample was whole blood. The receptors originated from a human donor with alopecia, or a healthy volunteer (not recorded which). Some clones in this sample may be carry-over from other donors' samples. This table probably holds off-target reads from a library built for another chain.

CDR3 nucleotide sequence: TGTGCCACCAGTGACCACAGGGCCCTCGAGACCCAGTACTTC. Amino acids: CATSDHRALETQYF. V usage is TRBV24-1 and J usage is TRBJ2-5; D perhaps matches TRBD1 (6 bases). The V end was cut by 4 bases, the J end by 5 bases, with 13 bases between. The CDR3 consists of 14 residues. Per the germline V gene, CDR1 is KGHDR and CDR2 is SFDVKD.

This chain links TRBV2 with TRBJ1-5; no clear D gene. The germline CDR1 and CDR2 sequences are SNHLY and FYNNEI. V lost 5 bases, J lost 3 bases, and 8 bases lay in between. The CDR3 consists of 13 residues. Written as DNA, the CDR3 is TGTGCCAGCAGTCTGAACACCAATCAGCCCCAGCATTTT. Its protein is CASSLNTNQPQHF.

This chain uses TRBV7-2 with TRBJ2-1; 12 nucleotides align to TRBD2. V shed 5 bases and J 6 bases; nucleotides not matched to a gene: 14. There are 18 residues in the CDR3. From germline, CDR1 is SGHTA and CDR2 FQGNSA. Written as DNA, the CDR3 is TGTGCCAGCAGCCCAACTAGCGGGAGGAAGTGGTTGGGCAATGAGCAGTTCTTC. Amino acids: CASSPTSGRKWLGNEQFF.

The genes are TRBV2 and TRBJ1-1; the D is unclear. V lost 8 bases and J 5 bases, leaving 15 bases between the germline ends. The CDR3 is 13 amino acids. CDR1 and CDR2 (germline): SNHLY, FYNNEI. The CDR3 region is CASPDGSSTEAFF. The CDR3 nucleotides are TGTGCCAGCCCCGACGGATCTAGTACTGAAGCTTTCTTT. Full variable domain (outside the CDR3, taken from reference TRBV2 and TRBJ1-1): EPEVTQTPSHQVTQMGQEVILRCVPISNHLYFYWYRQILGQKVEFLVSFYNNEISEKSEIFDDQFSVERPDGSNFTLKIRSTKLEDSAMYFCASPDGSSTEAFFGQGTRLTVV.

The chain has TRBV4-2 and TRBJ2-5, with D perhaps TRBD1 (7 bases). This CDR3 has 15 amino acids. Trimming stripped 4 bases from V and 5 bases from J, with 17 bases between. Germline values: CDR1 LGHNA, CDR2 YNFKEQ. The CDR3 here is CASSRGDRLEETQYF. CDR3 nucleotides: TGTGCCAGCAGCCGGGGGGACAGACTTGAGGAGACCCAGTACTTC.

The CDR3 protein is CASSPKSNTGELFF. The CDR3 DNA follows: TGCGCCAGCAGCCCCAAGTCGAACACCGGGGAGCTGTTTTTT. The V and J genes are TRBV5-1 and TRBJ2-2; D remains unclear. CDR1 and CDR2 (germline): SGHRS, YFSETQ. This CDR3 has 14 residues. Trimming pared 4 bases from V and 0 bases from J, leaving 7 bases between.

This clonotype was counted only a few times. The chain couples TRBV2 to TRBJ1-2; 7 bases match TRBD1. Trimming at V came to 8 bases and at J to 5 bases, leaving 8 bases not matched to a gene. Germline V gene data show CDR1 as SNHLY and CDR2 as FYNNEI. The CDR3 totals 13 residues. CDR3 nucleotide sequence: TGTGCCAGCTTCGAGGGGGCTGAGTATGGCTACACCTTC. Amino acid sequence: CASFEGAEYGYTF.

The chain links TRBV3-1 to TRBJ1-4; unclear D gene. The CDR3 contains 17 residues. Germline values: CDR1 LGHDT, CDR2 YNNKEL (reference sequence). V lost 4 bases, J lost 0 bases, and 15 bases lay in between. The chain's CDR3 is CASSRRAARTTNEKLFF. The CDR3 coding sequence is TGTGCCAGCAGCCGACGGGCCGCTCGGACAACTAATGAAAAACTGTTTTTT. The variable domain in full, with the rest retrieved from reference TRBV3-1 and TRBJ1-4, is DTAVSQTPKYLVTQMGNDKSIKCEQNLGHDTMYWYKQDSKKFLKIMFSYNNKELIINETVPNRFSPKSPDKAHLNLHINSLELGDSAVYFCASSRRAARTTNEKLFFGSGTQLSVL.

This clonotype has just a few counts. The chain recombines TRBV4-3 with TRBJ2-1, with TRBD2 matching over 12 bases. Losses at the gene ends were 0 bases for V and 10 bases for J; bases not matched to a gene: 13. CDR1 is LGHNA and CDR2 is YSLEER in the germline V gene. There are 18 residues in the CDR3. The CDR3 DNA reads as TGCGCCAGCAGCCAAGATCGGCTAGCGGGAGGGGGCTCGAAGGAGCAGTTCTTC. This sequence encodes CASSQDRLAGGGSKEQFF.

CDR3 DNA sequence: TGTGCCAGCAGCGGAGCCGACAGAACTGGAAACACCATATATTTT. Its translation is CASSGADRTGNTIYF. The chain combines TRBV5-6 with TRBJ1-3; TRBD1 is a possible D gene (5 bases). With 4 bases removed from V and 2 bases from J, the gap between germline ends came to 13 bases. This CDR3 is 15 amino acids long. In germline, CDR1 is SGHDT, CDR2 YYEEEE.

V and J are TRBV12-3 or TRBV12-4 and TRBJ2-5; D call uncertain. The ends were cut back, 1 base at V and 3 bases at J, with 6 bases in the middle. The CDR3 is 13 residues long. The CDR3 DNA is TGTGCCAGCAGTTTAGACCAGGAAGAGACCCAGTACTTC. Translated: CASSLDQEETQYF.

Only a few counts were recorded for this clonotype. The chain recombines TRBV5-1 with TRBJ2-5; the match to TRBD1 covers 7 bases. The CDR3 contains 14 residues. Germline V gives CDR1 SGHRS, CDR2 YFSETQ. Losses at the gene ends were 4 bases for V and 2 bases for J; bases not matched to a gene: 5. The CDR3 here is CASSRRQGQETQYF. CDR3 sequence (DNA): TGCGCCAGCAGCCGGAGACAGGGACAAGAGACCCAGTACTTC.

The chain joins TRBV6-1 to TRBJ1-1; D remains unclear. Looked up from germline, CDR1 is MNHNS and CDR2 is SASEGT. V was trimmed by 2 bases and J by 1 base, leaving 5 bases between them. The CDR3 runs to 13 residues. The CDR3, as DNA: TGTGCCAGCAGTGAAAACAGGAACACTGAAGCTTTCTTT. Translation gives CASSENRNTEAFF.

In this sample, this clonotype turned up once. V usage is TRBV4-1 and J usage is TRBJ2-4, with D tentatively TRBD1 (6 bases). The germline CDR1 and CDR2 sequences are MGHRA and YSYEKL. The CDR3 covers 19 residues. Trimming removed 0 bases at V and 0 bases at J, with 18 bases between. The CDR3 DNA reads as TGCGCCAGCAGCCAAGAGCATGGGACAAAGATGATAGCCAAAAACATTCAGTACTTC. Protein sequence: CASSQEHGTKMIAKNIQYF.

The rearrangement links TRBV27 to TRBJ2-3, with D maybe TRBD2 (6 bases). Between the trimmed V and J ends, which lost 5 bases and 3 bases, there was a span of 15 bases. CDR1 is MNHEY and CDR2 is SMNVEV in the germline V gene (reference sequence). The CDR3 spans 15 residues. DNA of the CDR3: TGTGCCAGCAGTGCAGAGCGTGGAGGGACAGATACGCAGTATTTT. Translating gives CASSAERGGTDTQYF.

This chain connects TRBV28 to TRBJ2-3; 8 bases align to TRBD2. CDR3 length equals 14 residues. The V segment lost 3 bases and the J segment 6 bases; nucleotides outside the gene matches: 5. From germline, CDR1 is MDHEN and CDR2 SYDVKM. CDR3 sequence: CASSLTSVGDTQYF. The CDR3 DNA sequence: TGTGCCAGCAGTTTGACTAGCGTCGGGGATACGCAGTATTTT.

The chain couples TRBV3-1 to TRBJ2-1, with TRBD2 identical over 8 bases. Per germline, CDR1 LGHDT and CDR2 YNNKEL (reference sequence). The V segment lost 3 bases and the J segment 6 bases; nucleotides outside the gene matches: 7. The CDR3 length is 15 residues. CDR3 in DNA: TGTGCCAGCAGCCAGGGACTAGGCAAGATCAATGAGCAGTTCTTC. This encodes CASSQGLGKINEQFF.

The chain recombines TRBV6-1 with TRBJ2-3, with D hard to call. From germline, CDR1 is MNHNS and CDR2 SASEGT. The length of the CDR3 is 15 residues. V was cut by 4 bases and J by 2 bases, with 13 bases left in between. DNA of the CDR3: TGTGCCAGCAGTGGTGGAGTGGGGTCCACAGATACGCAGTATTTT. It encodes CASSGGVGSTDTQYF.

The CDR3 here is CASSLWTSGMDTQYF. Written as DNA, the CDR3 is TGTGCCAGCAGCCTCTGGACTAGCGGGATGGATACGCAGTATTTT. V usage is TRBV3-1 and J usage is TRBJ2-3; TRBD2 aligns across 12 bases. The CDR3 has 15 residues. Per the germline V gene, CDR1 is LGHDT and CDR2 is YNNKEL (reference sequence). J was trimmed by 6 bases and V by 4 bases; bases with no gene match: 5.

This sequence joins TRBV7-2 and TRBJ1-1, with a tentative D call TRBD1 (5 bases). Looked up from germline, CDR1 is SGHTA and CDR2 is FQGNSA. This CDR3 is built from 14 residues. The V end was cut by 2 bases, the J end by 4 bases, with 11 bases between. The CDR3 bases are TGTGCCAGCAGCTTACGTAGGGGCGGCACTGAAGCTTTCTTT. Amino acids: CASSLRRGGTEAFF.

This chain links TRBV12-3 or TRBV12-4 with TRBJ2-5; D is undetermined. The V end was cut by 2 bases, the J end by 7 bases, with 5 bases between. The CDR3 runs to 11 residues. CDR3 in DNA: TGTGCCAGCAGTTTAAAGGGGACCCAGTACTTC. This gives the protein CASSLKGTQYF.

The chain couples TRBV10-3 to TRBJ1-6; unclear D gene. The V and J ends lost 2 bases and 10 bases respectively, with 9 bases between them. Germline V lookup: CDR1 ENHRY, CDR2 SYGVKD. The CDR3 totals 13 residues. In nucleotides, the CDR3 is TGTGCCATCAGTGAGGGTGTACTGTCACCCCTCCACTTT. Its protein product is CAISEGVLSPLHF.

V is TRBV6-1 and J is TRBJ1-1; 7 bases match TRBD1. The CDR3 contains 14 residues. Germline lookup yields CDR1 MNHNS and CDR2 SASEGT. The junction had 6 bases not matched to a gene; V was cut back by 5 bases and J by 3 bases. In nucleotides, the CDR3 is TGTGCCAGCAGTCAAGACAGGGCTCACACTGAAGCTTTCTTT. Translated: CASSQDRAHTEAFF.

This sequence joins TRBV4-2 and TRBJ2-1; TRBD2 aligns across 9 bases. The CDR3 is 17 residues long. Germline V gene data show CDR1 as LGHNA and CDR2 as YNFKEQ. J gave up 0 bases and V 5 bases, and 8 bases lay outside the gene matches. The CDR3 loop is CASSNLSGSGSYNEQFF. CDR3 coding DNA: TGTGCCAGCAGCAACCTTAGCGGGAGCGGCTCCTACAATGAGCAGTTCTTC.

The genes are TRBV29-1 and TRBJ2-3, with 11 nucleotides matching TRBD1. With the DNA end fitting TRBJ1-5 better, the J assignment may be wrong. The CDR3 is 15 amino acids. Germline V gene lookup returns CDR1 SQVTM and CDR2 ANQGSEA. The CDR3 reads CSVGTGGPLTDTQHF. CDR3 coding DNA: TGCAGCGTCGGGACAGGGGGTCCCCTCACAGATACGCAGCATTTT.